Shown below are 21 T cell receptor beta chains from a single sample sequenced in a study of T cell responses to AZD1222 COVID-19 vaccine. Data came from immunoSEQ multiplex PCR; TCRdb stores just in-frame clones and leaves some out. The sample contains tens of thousands of clones, about nine tenths of which appear only once. The sequencing here drew on peripheral blood, taken on day 0 of AZD1222 vaccination. The receptor source for this set is an adult in good health.

The rearrangement uses TRBV19 and TRBJ1-5, with a possible D match to TRBD1 (5 bases). The CDR3 has 14 residues. CDR1 and CDR2 (germline): LNHDA, SQIVND (reference sequence). Trimming removed 4 bases at V and 8 bases at J, with 15 bases between. CDR3 nucleotides: TGTGCCAGTAGTAGGGGACCGGCCATGGAGCCCCAGCATTTT. Its protein product is CASSRGPAMEPQHF.

The chain carries TRBV30 and TRBJ2-1; D not certain. Trimming took off 0 bases at V and 7 bases at J, with 16 bases between the two ends. Per germline, CDR1 GTSNPN and CDR2 SVGIG (reference sequence). This CDR3 region has 15 residues. Here the CDR3 DNA reads TGTGCCTGGAGTGTAATGATCAGGAGTGGTAATGAGCAGTTCTTC. Protein product: CAWSVMIRSGNEQFF.

The rearrangement links TRBV30 to TRBJ1-6; 7 positions agree with TRBD1. V trimming: 7 bases; J trimming: 10 bases; junction bases outside the gene matches: 10. Germline V lookup: CDR1 GTSNPN, CDR2 SVGIG (reference sequence). CDR3 length: 13 amino acids. The CDR3 sequence: CASSGQTQSPLHF. In DNA form, the CDR3 reads TGTGCCTCCTCGGGACAGACCCAATCACCCCTCCACTTT. Full variable domain (rest looked up from reference TRBV30 and TRBJ1-6): SQTIHQWPATLVQPVGSPLSLECTVEGTSNPNLYWYRQAAGRGLQLLFYSVGIGQISSEVPQNLSASRPQDRQFILSSKKLLLSDSGFYLCASSGQTQSPLHFGNGTRLTVT.

This clone has only one observation. V usage is TRBV29-1 and J usage is TRBJ1-5; 7 nucleotides agree with TRBD1. This CDR3 contains 15 residues. V shed 6 bases, J shed 2 bases, and the junction held 10 bases outside the gene matches. Germline V CDR1 and CDR2: SQVTM, ANQGSEA. The CDR3 is CSVAQGGSGNQPQHF. CDR3 nucleotides: TGCAGCGTGGCTCAAGGGGGCTCAGGCAATCAGCCCCAGCATTTT.

The chain combines TRBV6-5 with TRBJ2-7; D is perhaps TRBD2 (6 bases). CDR3 length equals 15 residues. Germline values: CDR1 MNHEY, CDR2 SVGAGI. V lost 7 bases and J 2 bases, leaving 18 bases between the germline ends. The CDR3 DNA is TGTGCCAGCACCCCTAGGGGCGCGGGACCCTACGAGCAGTACTTC. Translated: CASTPRGAGPYEQYF.

The chain recombines TRBV7-9 with TRBJ1-2, with D possibly TRBD1 on 6 matching bases. Per germline, CDR1 SEHNR and CDR2 FQNEAQ (reference sequence). Trimming pared 5 bases from V and 0 bases from J, leaving 10 bases between. The CDR3 runs 14 residues. As DNA, the CDR3 is TGTGCCAGCAGCGTCAAGGGGGCTAACTATGGCTACACCTTC. Translating gives CASSVKGANYGYTF.

The V and J genes are TRBV9 and TRBJ2-1; a possible D gene is TRBD2 (7 bases). Germline assignment: CDR1 SGDLS and CDR2 YYNGEE. V was cut by 2 bases and J by 2 bases, with 17 bases left in between. This CDR3 comprises 17 residues. As DNA, the CDR3 is TGTGCCAGCAGCGTCCCTGATAGGGGGGGCCCCTACAATGAGCAGTTCTTC. Translation gives CASSVPDRGGPYNEQFF.

In its sample, this clone was seen a few times. The V gene is TRBV4-2, the J gene TRBJ2-5; TRBD2 matches at 11 bases. V was pared by 0 bases and J by 1 base, with 4 bases of the junction left unmatched. Germline V lookup: CDR1 LGHNA, CDR2 YNFKEQ. There are 17 residues in the CDR3. CDR3 residues: CASSQDGGTSGQETQYF. CDR3 in DNA: TGTGCCAGCAGCCAAGATGGGGGGACTAGCGGCCAAGAGACCCAGTACTTC.

The V call is TRBV6-2 or TRBV6-3, the J call TRBJ1-2, with TRBD1 matching 8 bases. The CDR3 has 14 amino acids. Germline CDR1 is MNHEY and CDR2 is SVGEGT. The junction had 9 bases not matched to a gene; V was cut back by 4 bases and J by 8 bases. The CDR3 nucleotides read TGTGCCAGCAGTTCAATTCCAGGGGGCGCAGGCTACACCTTC. Protein product: CASSSIPGGAGYTF.

The chain joins TRBV12-3 or TRBV12-4 to TRBJ1-1; D is possibly TRBD1 (6 bases). This CDR3 is built from 12 residues. Trimming took 8 bases from V and 4 from J, leaving 11 bases between them. CDR3 DNA: TGTGCCAGCCAGGGGTGGGGCACTGAAGCTTTCTTT. Translated: CASQGWGTEAFF.

This rearrangement joins TRBV5-1 to TRBJ1-4; D remains ambiguous. The germline V and J ends were trimmed by 2 bases and 8 bases, with 16 bases remaining between them. The CDR3 sequence is 15 residues long. Germline V lookup: CDR1 SGHRS, CDR2 YFSETQ. CDR3 coding DNA: TGCGCCAGCAGCTTTGAGGGTAATGAGAGCGAAAAACTGTTTTTT. Translating gives CASSFEGNESEKLFF.

V and J are TRBV6-5 and TRBJ2-1; perhaps TRBD1 as D (6 bases). V was cut by 0 bases and J by 6 bases, with 9 bases left in between. The germline gives CDR1 MNHEY, CDR2 SVGAGI. This CDR3 has 14 amino acids. CDR3 residues: CASSYSSQGNEQFF. DNA for the CDR3: TGTGCCAGCAGTTACTCGTCACAGGGCAATGAGCAGTTCTTC.

This chain joins TRBV5-4 and TRBJ1-6; the match to TRBD1 covers 11 bases. Germline V gene sequence: CDR1 SGHNT, CDR2 YYREEE (reference sequence). Trimming at V came to 0 bases and at J to 10 bases, leaving 9 bases not matched to a gene. CDR3 size: 17 residues. Written as DNA, the CDR3 is TGTGCCAGCAGCTTGGTCTACGGACAGGGGGCTAACTCACCCCTCCACTTT. As protein: CASSLVYGQGANSPLHF.

The chain has TRBV18 and TRBJ1-1, with a possible D match to TRBD1 (5 bases). Germline assignment: CDR1 KGHSH and CDR2 LQKENI. The CDR3 consists of 15 residues. The V and J ends lost 6 bases and 1 base respectively, with 15 bases between them. The CDR3 spells CASSPTRDANTEAFF. The CDR3 DNA reads TGTGCCAGCTCGCCCACGAGGGACGCGAACACTGAAGCTTTCTTT.

This chain uses TRBV6-5 with TRBJ1-5, with 8 bases aligning to TRBD1. Trimming cost V 5 bases and J 9 bases; bases outside gene matches: 12. This CDR3 region has 15 residues. Germline V lookup: CDR1 MNHEY, CDR2 SVGAGI. Here the CDR3 reads CASSTGTGLNWPQHF. DNA for the CDR3: TGTGCCAGCAGTACCGGGACAGGTCTAAATTGGCCCCAGCATTTT.

The CDR3 DNA follows: TGCGCCAGCAGCCCGGACTGGGGAAGCTCCTACAATGAGCAGTTCTTC. Amino acid sequence: CASSPDWGSSYNEQFF. The V and J genes are TRBV5-1 and TRBJ2-1; D might be TRBD2 (5 bases). Looked up from germline, CDR1 is SGHRS and CDR2 is YFSETQ. The CDR3 covers 16 residues. Trimming stripped 4 bases from V and 0 bases from J, with 14 bases between.

This chain uses TRBV5-4 with TRBJ2-7; D may be TRBD2 (5 bases). The V gene lost 0 bases and the J gene lost 5 bases, with 6 bases spanning the gap. The CDR3 has 12 residues. The V gene's germline CDR1 is SGHNT and CDR2 YYREEE (reference sequence). CDR3 in DNA: TGTGCCAGCAGCTTGGAGAGGGACGAGCAGTACTTC. Translating gives CASSLERDEQYF.

This clone was observed once. Mismatch with germline at one junction end may stem from a read error. This sequence joins TRBV7-7 and TRBJ2-5; D is undetermined. The V gene's germline CDR1 is SSHAT and CDR2 FNYEAQ (reference sequence). This CDR3 has 13 amino acids. DNA of the CDR3: TGTGCTAGCAGCTTCACGGGCCAAGAGACCCAGTACTTC. Its protein product is CASSFTGQETQYF.

The chain carries TRBV7-9 and TRBJ1-6, with 8 positions matching TRBD1. Germline V gene sequence: CDR1 SEHNR, CDR2 FQNEAQ (reference sequence). V was pared by 5 bases and J by 7 bases, with 7 bases of the junction left unmatched. This CDR3 comprises 15 residues. The CDR3 protein is CASSNAGGANSPLHF. The DNA for the CDR3 is TGTGCCAGCAGCAATGCAGGGGGCGCGAATTCACCCCTCCACTTT.

This rearrangement joins TRBV21-1 to TRBJ2-3; TRBD2, the D gene given by the table, was not confirmed from the DNA. TRBV21-1 is assigned pseudogene status. The CDR3 is 19 residues long. As DNA, the CDR3 is TGTGCCAGCAGCAAAGCGACTTTCCTAGCGGATTCTACCACAGATACGCAGTATTTT. It yields the protein CASSKATFLADSTTDTQYF.

In the case of this clone: This same CDR3 is encoded by further DNA sequences in the sample. CDR3 region: CASSPDSYYGYTF. The CDR3 DNA is TGTGCCAGCAGCCCGGACAGCTACTATGGCTACACCTTC. The chain carries TRBV3-1 (or the pseudogene TRBV3-2) and TRBJ1-2, with a tentative D call TRBD1 (6 bases). This CDR3 is built from 13 residues. CDR1 is LGHDT, CDR2 YNNKEL, per germline (reference sequence). V dropped 4 bases and J dropped 3 bases, with 9 bases sitting between them.